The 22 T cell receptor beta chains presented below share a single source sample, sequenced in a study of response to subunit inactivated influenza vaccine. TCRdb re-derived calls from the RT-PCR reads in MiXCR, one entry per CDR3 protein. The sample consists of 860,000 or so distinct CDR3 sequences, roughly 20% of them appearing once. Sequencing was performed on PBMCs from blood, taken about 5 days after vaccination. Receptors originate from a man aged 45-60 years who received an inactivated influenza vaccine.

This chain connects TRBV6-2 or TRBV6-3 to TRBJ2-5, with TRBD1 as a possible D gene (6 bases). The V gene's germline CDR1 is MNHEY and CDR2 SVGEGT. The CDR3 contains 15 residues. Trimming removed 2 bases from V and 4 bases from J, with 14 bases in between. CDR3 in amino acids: CASSYPPRGRETQYF. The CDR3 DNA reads TGTGCCAGCAGTTACCCCCCCAGGGGACGAGAGACCCAGTACTTC.

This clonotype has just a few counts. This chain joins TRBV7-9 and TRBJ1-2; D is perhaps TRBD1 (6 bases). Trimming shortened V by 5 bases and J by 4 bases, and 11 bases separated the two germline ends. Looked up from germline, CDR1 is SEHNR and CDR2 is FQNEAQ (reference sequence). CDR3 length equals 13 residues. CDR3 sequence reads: CASSQQGSYGYTF. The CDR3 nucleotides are TGTGCCAGCAGCCAACAGGGTTCCTATGGCTACACCTTC.

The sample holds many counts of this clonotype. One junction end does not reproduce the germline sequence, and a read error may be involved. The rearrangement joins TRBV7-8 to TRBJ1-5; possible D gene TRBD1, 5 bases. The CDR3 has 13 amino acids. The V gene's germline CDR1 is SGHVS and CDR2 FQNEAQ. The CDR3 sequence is CASSQGVNQPQHF. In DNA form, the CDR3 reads TGCGCCAGCAGTCAAGGGGTCAATCAGCCCCAGCATTTT.

The CDR3 sequence is CASSQRGGGSTGELFF. CDR3 in DNA: TGCGCCAGCAGCCAAAGGGGCGGGGGCAGCACCGGGGAGCTGTTTTTT. J is TRBJ2-2 and V is TRBV4-1; a weak D match, TRBD2 (7 bases). V was pared by 2 bases and J by 4 bases, with 14 bases between. Germline CDR1 MGHRA, CDR2 YSYEKL. The CDR3 runs to 16 residues.

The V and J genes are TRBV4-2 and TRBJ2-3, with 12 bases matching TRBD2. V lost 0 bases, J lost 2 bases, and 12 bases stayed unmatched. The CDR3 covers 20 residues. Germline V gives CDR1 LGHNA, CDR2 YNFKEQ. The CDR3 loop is CASSQDSSGLAGLLTDTQYF. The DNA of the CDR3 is TGTGCCAGCAGCCAAGATTCATCCGGACTAGCGGGATTGCTCACAGATACGCAGTATTTT.

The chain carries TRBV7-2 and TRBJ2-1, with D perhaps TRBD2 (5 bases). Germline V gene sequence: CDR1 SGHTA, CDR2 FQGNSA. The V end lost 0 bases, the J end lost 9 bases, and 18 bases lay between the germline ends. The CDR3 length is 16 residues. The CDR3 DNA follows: TGTGCCAGCAGCTTAGCGCGGCGGGTGTACAAAGGTGAGCAGTTCTTC. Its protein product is CASSLARRVYKGEQFF.

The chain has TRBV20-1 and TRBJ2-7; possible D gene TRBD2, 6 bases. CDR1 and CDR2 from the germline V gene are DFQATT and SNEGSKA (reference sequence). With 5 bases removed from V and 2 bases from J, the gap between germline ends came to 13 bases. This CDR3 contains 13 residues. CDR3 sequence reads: CSAPVGGPYEQYF. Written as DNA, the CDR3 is TGCAGTGCTCCGGTGGGGGGACCCTACGAGCAGTACTTC.

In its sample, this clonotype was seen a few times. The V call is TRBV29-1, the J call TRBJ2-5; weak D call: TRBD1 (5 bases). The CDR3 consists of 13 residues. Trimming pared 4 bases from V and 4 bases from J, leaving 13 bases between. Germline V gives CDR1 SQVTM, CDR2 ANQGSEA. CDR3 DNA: TGCAGCGTTGTCAAGGGGCAGGGAGAGACCCAGTACTTC. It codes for CSVVKGQGETQYF.

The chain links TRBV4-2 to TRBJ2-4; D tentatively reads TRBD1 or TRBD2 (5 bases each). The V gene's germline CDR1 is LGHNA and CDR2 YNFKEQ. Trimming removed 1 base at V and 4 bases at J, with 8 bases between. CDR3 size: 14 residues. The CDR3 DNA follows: TGTGCCAGCAGCCAAGGGGACGGTAAAAACATTCAGTACTTC. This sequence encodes CASSQGDGKNIQYF.

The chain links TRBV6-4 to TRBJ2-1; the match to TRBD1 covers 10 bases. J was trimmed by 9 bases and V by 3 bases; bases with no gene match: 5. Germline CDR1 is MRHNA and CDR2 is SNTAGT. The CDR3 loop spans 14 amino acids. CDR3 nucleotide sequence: TGTGCCAGCAGTGAGATTGGGACAGGGGCTGAGCAGTTCTTC. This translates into CASSEIGTGAEQFF.

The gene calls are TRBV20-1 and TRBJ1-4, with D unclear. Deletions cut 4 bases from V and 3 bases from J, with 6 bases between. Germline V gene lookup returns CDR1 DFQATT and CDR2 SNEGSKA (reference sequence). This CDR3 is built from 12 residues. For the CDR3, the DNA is TGCAGTGCTACGTCCCCTAATGAAAAACTGTTTTTT. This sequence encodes CSATSPNEKLFF.

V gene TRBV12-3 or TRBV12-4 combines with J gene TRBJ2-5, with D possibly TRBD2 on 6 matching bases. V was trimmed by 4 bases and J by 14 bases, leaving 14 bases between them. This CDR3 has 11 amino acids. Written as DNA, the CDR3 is TGTGCCAGCAGTTCGGCTGGCGGGACCTACTTC. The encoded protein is CASSSAGGTYF.

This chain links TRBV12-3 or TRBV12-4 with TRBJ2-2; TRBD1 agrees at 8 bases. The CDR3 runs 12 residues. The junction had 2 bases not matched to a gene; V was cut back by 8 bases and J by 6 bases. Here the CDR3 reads CASLQGAGELFF. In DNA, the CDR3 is TGTGCCAGCTTACAGGGGGCCGGGGAGCTGTTTTTT.

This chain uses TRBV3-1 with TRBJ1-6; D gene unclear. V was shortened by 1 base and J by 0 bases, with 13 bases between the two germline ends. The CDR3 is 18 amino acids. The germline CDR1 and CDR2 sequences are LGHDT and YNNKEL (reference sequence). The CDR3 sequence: CASSQVYGLSSYNSPLHF. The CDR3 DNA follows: TGTGCCAGCAGCCAAGTTTACGGATTGAGCTCCTATAATTCACCCCTCCACTTT.

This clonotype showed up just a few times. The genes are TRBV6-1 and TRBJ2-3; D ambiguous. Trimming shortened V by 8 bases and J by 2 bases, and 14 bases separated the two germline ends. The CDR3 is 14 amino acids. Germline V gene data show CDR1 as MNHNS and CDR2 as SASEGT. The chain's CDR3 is CASFGRKNTDTQYF. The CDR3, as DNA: TGTGCCAGCTTTGGCAGGAAGAACACAGATACGCAGTATTTT.

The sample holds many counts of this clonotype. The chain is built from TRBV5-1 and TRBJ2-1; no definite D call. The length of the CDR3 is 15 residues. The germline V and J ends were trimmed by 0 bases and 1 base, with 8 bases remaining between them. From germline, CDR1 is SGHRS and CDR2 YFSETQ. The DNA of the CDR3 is TGCGCCAGCAGCTTGGGGGTTGGATCCTACAATGAGCAGTTCTTC. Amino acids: CASSLGVGSYNEQFF.

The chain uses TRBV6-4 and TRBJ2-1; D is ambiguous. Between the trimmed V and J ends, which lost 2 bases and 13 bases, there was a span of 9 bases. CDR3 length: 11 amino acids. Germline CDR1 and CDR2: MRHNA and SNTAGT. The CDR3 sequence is CASSDGDSQFF. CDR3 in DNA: TGTGCCAGCAGTGACGGAGACTCACAGTTCTTC.

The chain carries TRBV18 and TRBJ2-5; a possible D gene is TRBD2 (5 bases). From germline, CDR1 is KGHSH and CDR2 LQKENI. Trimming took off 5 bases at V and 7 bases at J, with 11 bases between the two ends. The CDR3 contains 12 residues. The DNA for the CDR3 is TGTGCCAGCTCATCGGAGGATCCGACCCAGTACTTC. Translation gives CASSSEDPTQYF.

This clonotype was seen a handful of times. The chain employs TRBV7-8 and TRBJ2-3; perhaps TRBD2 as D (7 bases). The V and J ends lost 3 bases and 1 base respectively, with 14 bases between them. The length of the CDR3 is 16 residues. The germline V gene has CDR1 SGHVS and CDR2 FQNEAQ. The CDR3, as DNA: TGTGCCAGCAGCTTGGGCGGGGGCCTCCGCACAGATACGCAGTATTTT. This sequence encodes CASSLGGGLRTDTQYF.

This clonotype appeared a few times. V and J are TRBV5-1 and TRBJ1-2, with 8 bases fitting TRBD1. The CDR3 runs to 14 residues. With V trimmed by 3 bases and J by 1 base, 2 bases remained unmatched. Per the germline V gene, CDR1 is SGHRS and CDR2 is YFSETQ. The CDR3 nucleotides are TGCGCCAGCAGCTCGACAGGGGATAACTATGGCTACACCTTC. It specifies CASSSTGDNYGYTF.

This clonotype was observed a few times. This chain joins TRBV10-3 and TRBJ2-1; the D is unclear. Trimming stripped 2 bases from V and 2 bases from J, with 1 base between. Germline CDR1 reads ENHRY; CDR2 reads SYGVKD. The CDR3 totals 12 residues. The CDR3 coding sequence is TGTGCCATCAGTGAGACCTACAATGAGCAGTTCTTC. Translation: CAISETYNEQFF.

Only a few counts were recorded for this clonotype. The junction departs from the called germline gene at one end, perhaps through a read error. The CDR3 is CALRPAGNNEQFF. The CDR3 bases are TGTGCCCTCAGACCGGCGGGCAACAATGAGCAGTTCTTC. V and J are TRBV10-3 and TRBJ2-1, with a weak D call TRBD2 (5 bases). Germline V lookup: CDR1 ENHRY, CDR2 SYGVKD. This CDR3 is built from 13 residues.